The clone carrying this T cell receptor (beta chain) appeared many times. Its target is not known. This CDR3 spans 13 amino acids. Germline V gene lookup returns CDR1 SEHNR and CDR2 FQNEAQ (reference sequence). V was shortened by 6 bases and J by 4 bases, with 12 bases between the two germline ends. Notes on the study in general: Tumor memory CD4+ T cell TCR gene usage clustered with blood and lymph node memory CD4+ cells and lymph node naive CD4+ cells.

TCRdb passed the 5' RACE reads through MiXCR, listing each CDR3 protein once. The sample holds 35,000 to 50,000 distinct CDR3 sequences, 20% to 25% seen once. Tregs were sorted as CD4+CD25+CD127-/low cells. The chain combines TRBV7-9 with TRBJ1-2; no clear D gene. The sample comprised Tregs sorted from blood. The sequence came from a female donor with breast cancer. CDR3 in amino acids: CASRPPGSYGYTF. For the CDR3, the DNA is TGTGCCAGCAGGCCTCCCGGCAGCTATGGCTACACCTTC.